This T cell receptor beta chain is from a study of cytomegalovirus exposure and HLA in healthy donors. Overall study findings and caveats: Published work reported that the classifier diagnosed cytomegalovirus status with high specificity and sensitivity. The study flagged some 170 TCR beta chains as cytomegalovirus-associated.

This clone was recorded once. As yet, its antigen is unknown. V shed 8 bases and J shed 7 bases, with 21 bases lying between them. Germline values: CDR1 SGHVS, CDR2 FQNEAQ. The CDR3 loop spans 14 amino acids. The protocol was immunoSEQ multiplex PCR, while the TCRdb copy is restricted to in-frame clones and leaves out a portion. The data show over 90,000 clones, around 96% seen once. The sequenced sample was PBMCs. The chain is built from TRBV7-8 and TRBJ2-7; D might be TRBD1 (5 bases). This TCR was sampled from a woman younger than 35 in good health and CMV-seronegative. The CDR3 protein is CASQSLQGSWEQYF. CDR3 coding DNA: TGTGCCAGCCAGAGTCTCCAGGGATCCTGGGAGCAGTACTTC.